Listed below are T cell receptor beta chains from one sample, sequenced in a study of early T cells in non-severe SARS-CoV-2 infection. TCRdb redid the calling of the 5' RACE reads with MiXCR, one entry per CDR3 protein. The sample records 50,000 to 60,000 distinct CDR3 sequences, roughly 9.6% being singletons. The sequencing sample was made of whole blood. The receptors originated from an adult who was a healthcare worker with PCR-confirmed SARS-CoV-2 infection or an uninfected control (not recorded which). CDR3s include the opening cysteine and the closing phenylalanine or tryptophan. The D gene is left open where the match is weak. Expanded clones are given a class, and other clones once, few, many or no size at all.

abundance: few
d_gene: .
j_gene: TRBJ1-2
v_gene: TRBV5-4
CDR3aa: CASSFEGGTAGYTF
CDR3nt: TGTGCCAGCAGCTTTGAGGGCGGGACCGCTGGCTACACCTTC

abundance: few
d_gene: TRBD2
j_gene: TRBJ2-1
v_gene: TRBV6-6
CDR3aa: CASSADTSGRRGEQFF
CDR3nt: TGTGCCAGCAGCGCTGATACTAGCGGGAGACGGGGTGAGCAGTTCTTC

abundance: many
d_gene: .
j_gene: TRBJ1-6
v_gene: TRBV4-3
CDR3aa: CASSPDSFNSPLHF
CDR3nt: TGCGCCAGCAGCCCGGACAGTTTTAATTCACCCCTCCACTTT

abundance: many
d_gene: .
j_gene: TRBJ2-1
v_gene: TRBV6-5
CDR3aa: CASSPSRGRGEQFF
CDR3nt: TGTGCCAGCAGCCCGAGTCGGGGGCGCGGTGAGCAGTTCTTC

abundance: few
d_gene: TRBD2
j_gene: TRBJ2-5
v_gene: TRBV12-3/TRBV12-4
CDR3aa: CASRTGLLEVETQYF
CDR3nt: TGTGCCAGCAGGACGGGACTACTCGAGGTGGAGACCCAGTACTTC

abundance: few
d_gene: .
j_gene: TRBJ2-1
v_gene: TRBV5-6
CDR3aa: CASSSGRDYNEQFF
CDR3nt: TGTGCCAGCAGTTCGGGGCGGGACTACAATGAGCAGTTCTTC

abundance: .
d_gene: .
j_gene: TRBJ2-1
v_gene: TRBV7-2
CDR3aa: CASSPDRAEEFF
CDR3nt: TGTGCCAGCAGCCCCGATAGGGCTGAGGAGTTCTTC

abundance: .
d_gene: TRBD1
j_gene: TRBJ2-7
v_gene: TRBV6-2/TRBV6-3
CDR3aa: CAIASPGQGAYEQYF
CDR3nt: TGTGCCATCGCAAGCCCGGGACAGGGGGCCTACGAGCAGTACTTC

abundance: once
d_gene: .
j_gene: TRBJ2-1
v_gene: TRBV29-1
CDR3aa: CSVIGGTMSEQFF
CDR3nt: TGCAGCGTTATCGGCGGTACTATGAGCGAGCAGTTCTTC

abundance: .
d_gene: TRBD1
j_gene: TRBJ1-2
v_gene: TRBV5-1
CDR3aa: CASSLDRGDYTF
CDR3nt: TGCGCCAGCAGCTTGGACAGGGGGGACTACACCTTC

abundance: .
d_gene: .
j_gene: TRBJ2-2
v_gene: TRBV18
CDR3aa: CASSPPGMYTGELFF
CDR3nt: TGTGCCAGCTCACCGCCAGGGATGTATACCGGGGAGCTGTTTTTT

abundance: many
d_gene: .
j_gene: TRBJ2-3
v_gene: TRBV28
CDR3aa: CASSLGQARSSDTQYF
CDR3nt: TGTGCCAGCAGTTTGGGGCAGGCGCGGAGTTCCGATACGCAGTATTTT

abundance: .
d_gene: .
j_gene: TRBJ2-7
v_gene: TRBV28
CDR3aa: CASSFQHEQYF
CDR3nt: TGTGCCAGCAGTTTCCAGCACGAGCAGTACTTC

abundance: many
d_gene: .
j_gene: TRBJ2-2
v_gene: TRBV6-5
CDR3aa: CASGRDGANTGELFF
CDR3nt: TGTGCCAGCGGGCGTGACGGGGCGAACACCGGGGAGCTGTTTTTT

abundance: few
d_gene: .
j_gene: TRBJ1-5
v_gene: TRBV27
CDR3aa: CASSLRFNQPQHF
CDR3nt: TGTGCCAGCAGTTTGCGGTTTAATCAGCCCCAGCATTTT

abundance: many
d_gene: .
j_gene: TRBJ1-1
v_gene: TRBV5-1
CDR3aa: CASSLVNDRNTEAFF
CDR3nt: TGCGCCAGCAGTCTAGTAAACGACAGGAACACTGAAGCTTTCTTT

abundance: many
d_gene: .
j_gene: TRBJ2-2
v_gene: TRBV4-3
CDR3aa: CASSQEPANTGELFF
CDR3nt: TGCGCCAGCAGCCAAGAGCCGGCAAACACCGGGGAGCTGTTTTTT

abundance: .
d_gene: TRBD1
j_gene: TRBJ1-4
v_gene: TRBV5-5
CDR3aa: CASSPLTGRATNEKLFF
CDR3nt: TGTGCCAGCAGCCCCCTGACAGGGCGCGCAACTAATGAAAAACTGTTTTTT

abundance: many
d_gene: TRBD1
j_gene: TRBJ2-1
v_gene: TRBV30
CDR3aa: CAWSVLRRGDSEQFF
CDR3nt: TGTGCCTGGAGTGTATTGCGGCGAGGGGACAGTGAGCAGTTCTTC

abundance: many
d_gene: .
j_gene: TRBJ1-6
v_gene: TRBV6-6
CDR3aa: CASSPSRGESYNSPLHF
CDR3nt: TGTGCCAGCAGTCCATCAAGGGGGGAATCCTATAATTCACCCCTCCACTTT

abundance: few
d_gene: TRBD1
j_gene: TRBJ1-1
v_gene: TRBV18
CDR3aa: CASSSGGTEAFF
CDR3nt: TGTGCCAGCTCATCAGGGGGGACTGAAGCTTTCTTT

abundance: .
d_gene: TRBD1
j_gene: TRBJ1-6
v_gene: TRBV14
CDR3aa: CASSQRGQGNTPLHF
CDR3nt: TGTGCCAGCAGCCAAAGGGGGCAAGGTAATACACCCCTCCACTTT

abundance: many
d_gene: .
j_gene: TRBJ1-1
v_gene: TRBV18
CDR3aa: CASSTGRHTEAFF
CDR3nt: TGTGCCAGCTCAACCGGGCGCCACACTGAAGCTTTCTTT

abundance: many
d_gene: .
j_gene: TRBJ2-1
v_gene: TRBV11-3
CDR3aa: CASSQDPQGYNEQFF
CDR3nt: TGTGCCAGCAGCCAGGACCCGCAGGGATACAATGAGCAGTTCTTC

abundance: many
d_gene: .
j_gene: TRBJ2-2
v_gene: TRBV7-2
CDR3aa: CASSLALPPELFF
CDR3nt: TGTGCCAGCAGCTTAGCCTTGCCGCCGGAGCTGTTTTTT

abundance: few
d_gene: .
j_gene: TRBJ2-5
v_gene: TRBV20-1
CDR3aa: CSAREAWGATGRETQYF
CDR3nt: TGCAGTGCTAGAGAAGCCTGGGGCGCGACCGGACGGGAGACCCAGTACTTC

abundance: many
d_gene: .
j_gene: TRBJ1-6
v_gene: TRBV11-2
CDR3aa: CASSFRAGYNSPLHF
CDR3nt: TGTGCCAGCAGCTTCAGGGCTGGGTATAATTCACCCCTCCACTTT

abundance: many
d_gene: .
j_gene: TRBJ2-3
v_gene: TRBV2
CDR3aa: CASGTDTQYF
CDR3nt: TGTGCCAGCGGCACAGATACGCAGTATTTT

abundance: many
d_gene: TRBD2
j_gene: TRBJ2-7
v_gene: TRBV10-1
CDR3aa: CASSSGGSSYEQYF
CDR3nt: TGCGCCAGCAGTAGCGGCGGGAGCTCCTACGAGCAGTACTTC

abundance: .
d_gene: .
j_gene: TRBJ2-7
v_gene: TRBV21-1
CDR3aa: CASSIRHPYEQYF
CDR3nt: TGTGCCAGCAGCATTCGACACCCCTACGAGCAGTACTTC

abundance: many
d_gene: TRBD1
j_gene: TRBJ2-5
v_gene: TRBV12-3/TRBV12-4
CDR3aa: CASRRGQGDAQYF
CDR3nt: TGTGCCAGCAGGAGGGGACAGGGCGATGCCCAGTACTTC

abundance: many
d_gene: TRBD2
j_gene: TRBJ2-1
v_gene: TRBV24-1
CDR3aa: CATSDPGLAGGDNEQFF
CDR3nt: TGTGCCACCAGTGATCCAGGACTAGCGGGAGGTGACAATGAGCAGTTCTTC

abundance: .
d_gene: .
j_gene: TRBJ2-3
v_gene: TRBV7-3
CDR3aa: CASSAGTPPDTQYF
CDR3nt: TGTGCCAGCAGCGCCGGGACTCCACCAGATACGCAGTATTTT

abundance: .
d_gene: .
j_gene: TRBJ1-2
v_gene: TRBV20-1
CDR3aa: CSARHNPKPGRGSENYGYTF
CDR3nt: TGCAGTGCTAGACATAATCCTAAGCCCGGACGGGGCTCCGAGAACTATGGCTACACCTTC

abundance: .
d_gene: TRBD1
j_gene: TRBJ1-6
v_gene: TRBV2
CDR3aa: CASRGQGGGSPLHF
CDR3nt: TGTGCCAGCAGAGGACAGGGGGGTGGATCACCCCTCCACTTT

abundance: many
d_gene: .
j_gene: TRBJ1-4
v_gene: TRBV7-9
CDR3aa: CASSLLRGDTTNEKLFF
CDR3nt: TGTGCCAGCAGCTTGCTCAGGGGAGATACAACTAATGAAAAACTGTTTTTT

abundance: few
d_gene: .
j_gene: TRBJ2-3
v_gene: TRBV7-3
CDR3aa: CASSPYLGPADTQYF
CDR3nt: TGTGCCAGCAGCCCCTACTTGGGGCCCGCAGATACGCAGTATTTT

abundance: .
d_gene: .
j_gene: TRBJ2-7
v_gene: TRBV19
CDR3aa: CASSIKTAETHEQYF
CDR3nt: TGTGCCAGTAGTATTAAGACAGCCGAGACTCACGAGCAGTACTTC

abundance: .
d_gene: .
j_gene: TRBJ2-3
v_gene: TRBV20-1
CDR3aa: CSARGSTDTQYF
CDR3nt: TGCAGTGCTCGGGGTAGCACAGATACGCAGTATTTT

abundance: many
d_gene: TRBD2
j_gene: TRBJ2-4
v_gene: TRBV12-3/TRBV12-4
CDR3aa: CASSASVGGNIQYF
CDR3nt: TGTGCCAGCAGTGCGTCAGTCGGGGGGAACATTCAGTACTTC

abundance: many
d_gene: .
j_gene: TRBJ1-2
v_gene: TRBV6-5
CDR3aa: CASSYSGYGYTF
CDR3nt: TGTGCCAGCAGTTACAGCGGCTATGGCTACACCTTC

abundance: few
d_gene: .
j_gene: TRBJ2-4
v_gene: TRBV6-2/TRBV6-3
CDR3aa: CASSRREAAARAKNIQYF
CDR3nt: TGTGCCAGCAGCCGTCGAGAGGCGGCTGCCCGAGCCAAAAACATTCAGTACTTC

abundance: .
d_gene: TRBD1
j_gene: TRBJ1-4
v_gene: TRBV28
CDR3aa: CASSRSGGAEKLFF
CDR3nt: TGTGCCAGCAGTCGCTCAGGGGGAGCGGAAAAACTGTTTTTT

abundance: few
d_gene: TRBD2
j_gene: TRBJ2-7
v_gene: TRBV29-1
CDR3aa: CSVGVSGRSYEQYF
CDR3nt: TGCAGCGTTGGAGTTAGCGGGAGATCCTACGAGCAGTACTTC